This T cell receptor beta chain comes out of a study of CD8 T cells in ankylosing spondylitis. MiXCR was run by TCRdb on the 5' RACE reads, yielding one entry per CDR3 protein. The sample yields roughly 200,000 distinct CDR3 sequences, about 13% seen once. This CDR3 is 16 amino acids long. CDR1 is MNHEY and CDR2 is SMNVEV in the germline V gene (reference sequence). The J segment lost 0 bases and the V segment lost 3 bases, leaving 5 bases of the junction unmatched. This clonotype occurred many times. The clonotype comes from a male donor with ankylosing spondylitis or in good health (not recorded which). V usage is TRBV27 and J usage is TRBJ1-1; 9 bases match TRBD1. Sequenced input: blood, either unsorted or a sorted T cell fraction (not recorded which). In nucleotides, the CDR3 is TGTGCCAGCAGTTTTTTCGGGACAGGGATGAACACTGAAGCTTTCTTT. Amino acid sequence: CASSFFGTGMNTEAFF.